This T cell receptor (beta chain) was observed in a study of T cell repertoires in ileal Crohn's disease. About the study: Thiopurines (around 10) or anti-TNF agents (roughly 18) were given postoperatively to about half.

Assay used: immunoSEQ multiplex PCR; TCRdb lists only in-frame clones, some missing. The sample records roughly 15,000 clones, 80% being singletons. Germline CDR1 and CDR2: MNHEY and SMNVEV (reference sequence). This CDR3 comprises 15 residues. Trimming pared 2 bases from V and 5 bases from J, leaving 12 bases between. Overall study findings and caveats: Sorted CD8 T cells held more high-frequency clones than CD4.

About this clone itself: What it binds is unknown.

Included were adult ileal or ileocolonic Crohn's patients indicated for ileocolonic resection. The sample taken for sequencing was ileal tissue. The sequence was collected from an adult with Crohn's disease. V and J are TRBV27 and TRBJ2-2; D gene ambiguous. This CDR3 is CASSLTPSYTGELFF. The CDR3 bases are TGTGCCAGCAGTTTAACGCCTAGTTATACCGGGGAGCTGTTTTTT.